This T cell receptor beta chain was sequenced in a study of blood T cell repertoires in COVID-19. The wider study: Donors in the United States, Italy and Spain gave samples during acute or convalescent COVID-19. Nucleic acid was either cDNA or gDNA, and it came from T cells, B-cell-depleted T cells, or PBMCs.

As processed by the authors: Cell counts per sample came from amplifying reference gene primers. Sequenced by immunoSEQ multiplex PCR; TCRdb stores in-frame clones only, minus some. V, J and clone size derive from that table, while D and trimming were established from the DNA sequence. The repertoire holds hundreds of thousands of clones, with approximately 85% as singletons. This receptor was identified in a woman between 70 and 85 years old with acute or convalescent COVID-19. The sample taken for sequencing was peripheral blood.

DNA for the CDR3: TGTGCCAGCAGCGTAAGGGGGGGCCGATTCGGCACAGATACGCAGTATTTT. Its translation is CASSVRGGRFGTDTQYF. This chain uses TRBV4-2 with TRBJ2-3; tentative D call: TRBD2 (7 bases). Per the germline V gene, CDR1 is LGHNA and CDR2 is YNFKEQ. V was pared by 5 bases and J by 1 base, with 19 bases between. This CDR3 is built from 17 residues.